This is a list of T cell receptor beta chains from one sample in a study of graft-versus-host responses after intestinal transplantation. No antigen has been identified for these receptors. Only in-frame clones appear in the TCRdb table, and some are missing; sequencing was by immunoSEQ multiplex PCR. The table records about 93,000 clones, 90% to 95% of them present only once. Material: unstimulated CD8+ T cells sorted from spleen or lymph node cells, obtained before intestinal transplant. These receptor sequences come from a human donor who received an intestinal transplant. Each CDR3 is given with its conserved first and last residue.

j_call,v_call,cdr3_aa
TRBJ2-2,TRBV6-6,CASRTESYTGELFF
TRBJ2-7,TRBV28,CASSLSASGSLNEQYF
TRBJ2-1,TRBV30,CAWGRTSGDYNEQFF
TRBJ1-2,TRBV29-1,CSVAGTEF
TRBJ1-1,TRBV30,CAWKEQPEAFF
TRBJ1-1,TRBV19,CASSISEGINTEAFF
TRBJ2-3,TRBV4-1,CASSQEEMVQGSTDTQYF
TRBJ1-1,TRBV4-1,CASSQEFRVSAEAFF
TRBJ1-3,TRBV6-1,CASSVRDGGSRNTIYF
TRBJ2-5,TRBV28,CASSFRAGDPTRYF
TRBJ2-2,TRBV29-1,CSVTGSPTGELFF
TRBJ2-7,TRBV5-5,CASSLGTSGYEQYF
TRBJ2-7,TRBV11-3,CASSFYGTYEQYF
TRBJ2-4,TRBV9,CASSTNRVLYF
TRBJ1-5,TRBV27,CASSGLPRLSQHF
TRBJ2-1,TRBV28,CASSPRLGLDNEQFF
TRBJ2-5,TRBV4-1,CASSQGTSWAGETQYF
TRBJ1-3,TRBV7-6,CASSLAAGGGNTIYF
TRBJ2-7,TRBV27,CASGGLDDLYEQYF
TRBJ1-2,TRBV18,CASSPRDIGGYGYTF
TRBJ1-4,TRBV13,CASSKRRWEEKLFF
TRBJ1-5,TRBV9,CASSVDSGSGSNQPQHF
TRBJ2-4,TRBV19,CASSMRREVVKNIQYF
TRBJ2-7,TRBV27,CASSVTSSTYEQYF
TRBJ2-2,TRBV6-1,CASSEVVGNTGELFF
-,TRBV4-3,CASPSIDTYEQYF
TRBJ2-2,TRBV6-5,CASSYGRELFF
TRBJ1-1,TRBV9,CASSGETSGEAFF
TRBJ1-4,TRBV7-9,CASTGGASNEKLFF
TRBJ2-2,TRBV2,CASSDPGVRTGELFF
TRBJ2-2,TRBV5-3,CARSLAGDRNTGELFF
TRBJ2-1,TRBV28,CASSFHGGLSSSYNEQFF
TRBJ2-4,TRBV13,CASSFRTGQNIQYF
TRBJ1-1,TRBV7-9,CASTPPTDAEAFF
TRBJ2-7,TRBV4-1,CASSQDTESGFYEQYF
TRBJ2-2,TRBV29-1,CSVRGLAGELFF
TRBJ2-1,TRBV6-5,CASSLDRSSYNEQFF
TRBJ1-5,TRBV4-1,CASSQDQRTGDQPQHF
TRBJ2-1,TRBV5-1,CASSPLRDEQFF
TRBJ1-1,TRBV11-2,CASSFNGVRAGNTEAFF
TRBJ1-1,TRBV5-6,CASSPSGVWDTEAFF
TRBJ2-5,TRBV27,CASSLTGGSGETQYF
TRBJ2-7,TRBV7-9,CASSYQDTAYEQYF
TRBJ1-2,TRBV11-2,CASSLGGQGAYGYTF
TRBJ2-6,TRBV9,CASSVSRFSGANVLTF
TRBJ2-1,TRBV9,CASSADRGHEQFF
TRBJ2-1,TRBV13,CASSFPSGRVNEQFF
TRBJ2-7,TRBV7-9,CASSLLPPAYEQYF
TRBJ2-2,TRBV9,CASSVLAGWSTGELFF